This T cell receptor beta chain came from a study of T cell repertoires in aging, cancer and after chemotherapy. About the study: The whole study produced a dataset of millions of TCR reads. Notes on the study in general: Age-matched healthy donors had significantly more diverse, less clonal blood TCR repertoires than untreated cancer patients. Rebound thymic output was suggested by rising median generation probability during chemotherapy in each cancer cohort.

The J segment lost 9 bases and the V segment lost 5 bases, leaving 13 bases of the junction unmatched. The CDR3 is made up of 15 amino acids. Germline lookup yields CDR1 SGHAT and CDR2 FQDESV (reference sequence). Concerning this clonotype: The antigen remains undetermined.

Multiplex touch-down PCR with TRB-A/B primers amplified rearranged V-D-J TRB sequences. Each CDR3 protein is one row after TCRdb ran MiXCR on the multiplex PCR reads. The sample includes about 1,000 distinct CDR3 sequences, approximately 23% of them seen just once. TCR beta rearrangements were amplified from peripheral blood genomic DNA. The receptor's source is a human donor with a solid tumor. The chain is built from TRBV11-1 and TRBJ2-1, with TRBD1 matching over 7 bases. The sample comprised blood. The CDR3 protein is CASSLGQVISREQFF. CDR3 DNA: TGTGCCAGCAGCCTCGGACAGGTAATCTCTCGTGAGCAGTTCTTC.